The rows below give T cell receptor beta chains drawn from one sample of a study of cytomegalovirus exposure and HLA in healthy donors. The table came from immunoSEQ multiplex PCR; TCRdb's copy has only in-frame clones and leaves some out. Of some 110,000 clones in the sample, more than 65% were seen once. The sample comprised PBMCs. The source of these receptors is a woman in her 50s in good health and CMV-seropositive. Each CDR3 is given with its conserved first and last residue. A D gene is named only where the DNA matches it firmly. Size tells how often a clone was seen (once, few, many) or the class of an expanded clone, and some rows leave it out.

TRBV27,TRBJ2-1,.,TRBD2,TGTGCCAGCTCCTCGGGGCTCTGGGGTAGCGGGGTTTGGAATGAGCAGTTCTTC,CASSSGLWGSGVWNEQFF
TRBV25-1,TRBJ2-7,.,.,TGTGCCAGCAGTGAATATGGCAGGTCCTACGAGCAGTACTTC,CASSEYGRSYEQYF
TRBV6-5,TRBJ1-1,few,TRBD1,TGTGCCAGCAGCGGGACAGGGACTGAAGCTTTCTTT,CASSGTGTEAFF
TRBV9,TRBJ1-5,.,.,TGTGCCAGCAGCGTAGGTAACAATCAGCCCCAGCATTTT,CASSVGNNQPQHF
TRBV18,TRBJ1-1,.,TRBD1,TGTGCCAGTTGTCCCGGGACAGGGATCACTGAAGCTTTCTTT,CASCPGTGITEAFF
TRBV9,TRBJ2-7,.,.,TGTGCCAGCAGCGTAGGCCTTGTCTCCTCAAACTACGAGCAGTACTTC,CASSVGLVSSNYEQYF
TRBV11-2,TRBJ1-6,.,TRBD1,TGTGCCAGTGCCTGGGTCCCAGGGGGTCATTCACCCCTCCACTTT,CASAWVPGGHSPLHF
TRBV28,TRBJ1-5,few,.,TGTGCCAGCCAGGACAGAAATAATCAGCCCCAGCATTTT,CASQDRNNQPQHF
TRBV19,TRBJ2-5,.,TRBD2,TGTGCCAGTAGTGAGGCTAGCGGGGGCTTAGAGACCCAGTACTTC,CASSEASGGLETQYF
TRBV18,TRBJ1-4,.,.,TGTGCCAGCTCACCACCTTCGGGAGAAAAACTGTTTTTT,CASSPPSGEKLFF
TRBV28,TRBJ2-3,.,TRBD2,TGTGCCAGCAGTTCGGGACTAGCGGTGACAGATACGCAGTATTTT,CASSSGLAVTDTQYF
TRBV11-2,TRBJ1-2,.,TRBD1,TGTGCCAGCAGCGCGAGTTACCGGGACAGGGGACAGAACTATGGCTACACCTTC,CASSASYRDRGQNYGYTF
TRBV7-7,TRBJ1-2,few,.,TGTGCCAGCAGCTTAGTAGGCCGTATACTCAGGGGCAACTATGGCTACACCTTC,CASSLVGRILRGNYGYTF
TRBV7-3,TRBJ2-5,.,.,TGTGCCAGCAGCCTCTCCCTGAGTGAGACCCAGTACTTC,CASSLSLSETQYF
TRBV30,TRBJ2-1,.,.,TGTGCGGGTGGAGCCCACTCCTACTCCTACAATGAGCAGTTCTTC,CAGGAHSYSYNEQFF
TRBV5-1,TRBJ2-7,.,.,TGCGCCAGCAGCTTGGCCATGGGGCTTTCCTACGAGCAGTACTTC,CASSLAMGLSYEQYF
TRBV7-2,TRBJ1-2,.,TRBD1,TGTGCCAGCAGCCTAAGACAGGGTGACTATGGCTACACCTTC,CASSLRQGDYGYTF
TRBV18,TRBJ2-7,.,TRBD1,TGTGCCAGCTCACCGGACAGGGAGAGAGAGTACTTC,CASSPDREREYF
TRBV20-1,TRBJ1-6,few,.,TGCAGGGGGGGGAATTCACCCCTCCACTTT,CRGGNSPLHF
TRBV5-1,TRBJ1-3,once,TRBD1,TGCGCCAGCAGCTCCGACAGGGTTGGAAACACCATATATTTT,CASSSDRVGNTIYF
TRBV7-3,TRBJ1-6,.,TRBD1,TGTGCCAGCAGCTTACGGACAGGGGATAATTCACCCCTCCACTTT,CASSLRTGDNSPLHF
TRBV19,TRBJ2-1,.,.,TGTGCCAGTAGTATAGTTAGCGGCACTGAGCAGTTCTTC,CASSIVSGTEQFF
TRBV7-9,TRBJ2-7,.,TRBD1,TGTGCCAGCAGCTTACGGGACAGGTGGTCGGGCGAGCAGTACTTC,CASSLRDRWSGEQYF
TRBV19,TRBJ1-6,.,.,TGTGCCAGTACCCCCGCAGGGGTCAATTCACCCCTCCACTTT,CASTPAGVNSPLHF
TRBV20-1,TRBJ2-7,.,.,TGCAGTGCTAACGAGTACTACGAGCAGTACTTC,CSANEYYEQYF
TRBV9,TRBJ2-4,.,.,TGTGCCAGCAGCGTAGGTCGGGGGAAAAACATTCAGTACTTC,CASSVGRGKNIQYF
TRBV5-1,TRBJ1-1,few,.,TGCGCCAGCAGCTTACAGATGAACACTGAAGCTTTCTTT,CASSLQMNTEAFF
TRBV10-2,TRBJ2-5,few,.,TGCGCCAGCACCCGAGTGGAGGGGGCGCGGGAGACCCAGTACTTC,CASTRVEGARETQYF
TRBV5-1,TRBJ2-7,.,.,TGCGCCAGCAGCTTGGCGGTTGGTGAACGCGTCTCCTACGAGCAGTACTTC,CASSLAVGERVSYEQYF
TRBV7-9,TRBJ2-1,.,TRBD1,TGTGCCAGCAGCAAAGTCGTCCAGGGGGCATCTCTGCCCTACAATGAGCAGTTCTTC,CASSKVVQGASLPYNEQFF
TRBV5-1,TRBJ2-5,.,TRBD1,TGCGCCAGCAGCTTGGGGACAGGGCAAGAGACCCAGTACTTC,CASSLGTGQETQYF
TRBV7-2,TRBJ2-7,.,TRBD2,TGTGCCAGCAGCAGCGCGGGGGGCAACGAGCAGTACTTC,CASSSAGGNEQYF
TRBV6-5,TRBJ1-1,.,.,TGTGCCAGCAGTTCCGCAGCCGGGGGTAGCACTGAAGCTTTCTTT,CASSSAAGGSTEAFF
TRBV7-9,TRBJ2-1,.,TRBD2,TGTTCCAGCAGCTTAGCGTCGGTAGCGGGGAGTGATGAGCAGTTCTTC,CSSSLASVAGSDEQFF
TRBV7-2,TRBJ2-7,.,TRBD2,TGTGCCAGCGCGCGGGGGGGAGACGAGCAGTACTTC,CASARGGDEQYF
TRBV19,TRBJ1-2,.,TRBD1,TGTGCCGCCCACACCGGGGCCAGGGGGGTGAATGGCTACACCTTC,CAAHTGARGVNGYTF
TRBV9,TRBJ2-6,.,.,TGTGCCAGCAGCGTAGGGGGCTATGACTCTGGGGCCAACGTCCTGACTTTC,CASSVGGYDSGANVLTF
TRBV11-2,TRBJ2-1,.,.,TGTGCCAGCAGCTTCATCGAGGGAAGTGTGCTTTTCTTC,CASSFIEGSVLFF
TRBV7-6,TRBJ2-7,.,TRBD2,TGTGCCAGCAGCTTAACACTAGCGGGGGGGCTTAACGAGCAGTACTTC,CASSLTLAGGLNEQYF
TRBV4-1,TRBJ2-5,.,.,TGCGCCAGCAGCCAAGGGGGCGTATGGGAGACCCAGTACTTC,CASSQGGVWETQYF
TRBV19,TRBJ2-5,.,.,TGTGCCAGTAGTCTCGCGGGGTCGACTGAGACCCAGTACTTC,CASSLAGSTETQYF
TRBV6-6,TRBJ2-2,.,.,TGTGCCAGCAGTTACTCGAGGGGAGGCACCGGGGAGCTGTTTTTT,CASSYSRGGTGELFF
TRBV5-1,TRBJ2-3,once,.,TGCGCCAGCAGCTTGGACAGGAGCACAGATACGCAGTATTTT,CASSLDRSTDTQYF
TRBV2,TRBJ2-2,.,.,TGTGCCAGCAGTGAAATCGCCAGGGCCTCCGGGGAGCTGTTTTTT,CASSEIARASGELFF
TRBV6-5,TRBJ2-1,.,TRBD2,TGTGCCAGCAGTTCACTGACTAGCGGGGGGGCTGAGCAGTTCTTC,CASSSLTSGGAEQFF
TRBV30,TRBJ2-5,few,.,TGTGCCTGGAGTTTGTACGGCGGGATTAAAGAGACCCAGTACTTC,CAWSLYGGIKETQYF
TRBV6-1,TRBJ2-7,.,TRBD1,TGTGCCAGCAGTGAAGGGGACAGAGGAACCTACGAGCAGTACTTC,CASSEGDRGTYEQYF
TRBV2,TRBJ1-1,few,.,TGTGCCAGCAGTCTCTACACTGAAGCTTTCTTT,CASSLYTEAFF
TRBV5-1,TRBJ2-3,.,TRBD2,TGCGCCAGCAGCTTGATGGTTTTGACTAGCGGGTTTCTCACAGATACGCAGTATTTT,CASSLMVLTSGFLTDTQYF
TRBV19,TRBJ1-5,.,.,TGTGCCAGTAGTCCCCTCAATCAGCCCCAGCATTTT,CASSPLNQPQHF
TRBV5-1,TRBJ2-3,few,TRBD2,TGCGCCAGCAGCCTAGCGGTAGATACGCAGTATTTT,CASSLAVDTQYF
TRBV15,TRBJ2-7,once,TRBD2,TGTGCCACCAGCAGAGACCTAGCGGGGGGTGGGAACTTC,CATSRDLAGGGNF